Listed here is a single T cell receptor (beta chain). The time point is: recipient sample about 28 days before transplant, after cytoreduction. Trimming removed 6 bases from V and 5 bases from J; junction bases left unmatched: 16. CDR1 is MDHEN, CDR2 SYDVKM, per germline. This CDR3 region has 17 residues. The data were taken from a study of T cell clonotyping in hematopoietic cell transplantation. Measured with immunoSEQ multiplex PCR; TCRdb has only the in-frame clones, and not every one. The data hold tens of thousands of clones, with 90% to 96% observed a single time. The clonotype comes from a woman between 50 and 59 years old with acute myeloid leukemia. Some clones in this sample may be carry-over from other donors' samples. The chain joins TRBV28 to TRBJ2-5; TRBD1 agrees at 9 bases. Sequenced here: peripheral blood mononuclear cells, sampled before stem cell transplant. The CDR3 protein is CASSFGGGGTGWETQYF. Written as DNA, the CDR3 is TGTGCCAGCAGCTTCGGTGGGGGCGGGACAGGGTGGGAGACCCAGTACTTC.